This T cell receptor beta chain is drawn from a study of response to subunit inactivated influenza vaccine. This clonotype was found a few times. V shed 6 bases, J shed 5 bases, and the junction held 12 bases outside the gene matches. The germline V gene encodes CDR1 DFQATT and CDR2 SNEGSKA (reference sequence). The length of the CDR3 is 15 residues. Via MiXCR, TCRdb re-called the RT-PCR reads, giving one row per CDR3 protein. The repertoire holds roughly 780,000 distinct CDR3 sequences, with around 20% as singletons. The source of this sequence is a middle-aged man who received an inactivated influenza vaccine. The material was PBMCs from blood, obtained approximately 5 days after vaccination. The V gene is TRBV20-1, the J gene TRBJ2-1; 8 bases are shared with TRBD2. Here the CDR3 DNA reads TGCAGTGCACCGCTCAGCGGGAGCCCGCACAATGAGCAGTTCTTC. This translates into CSAPLSGSPHNEQFF.